This T cell receptor beta chain was profiled in a study of blood T cell repertoires in COVID-19. This clone came up a few times. Libraries were prepared by immunoSEQ multiplex PCR; TCRdb keeps only in-frame clonotypes and omits some of them. The sample holds approximately 150,000 clones, under 90% seen once. The CDR3 covers 13 residues. Germline V lookup: CDR1 SQVTM, CDR2 ANQGSEA. J gave up 12 bases and V 4 bases, and 12 bases lay outside the gene matches. This clonotype originated in a woman aged 80 or older with acute or convalescent COVID-19. The sample taken for sequencing was peripheral blood. V and J are TRBV29-1 and TRBJ1-2; 9 bases match TRBD1. The CDR3 nucleotides are TGCAGCGTTGGGAAAGGACAGGGGACTCTGAACACCTTC. Translating it yields CSVGKGQGTLNTF.